Each of the 26 T cell receptor beta chains below was sequenced from the same sample in a study of Tregs in tolerant kidney transplant recipients. Recipients received nonmyeloablative bone marrow transplants from related graft donors, with transient mixed chimerism. The assay was immunoSEQ multiplex PCR, and TCRdb's table has in-frame clones only and misses some. The table has 65,000 to 85,000 clones, roughly 90% seen once. Sequenced here: CD4+ T cells from blood (PBMCs), sampled 24 months after the transplant. These receptors originate from a human patient who received a combined kidney and bone marrow transplant. Certain T cells may be donor cells from the graft.

This clone was found once. The chain joins TRBV7-2 to TRBJ2-5; D is uncertain. Trimming shortened V by 7 bases and J by 1 base, and 4 bases separated the two germline ends. CDR1 SGHTA and CDR2 FQGNSA come from the germline V gene. CDR3 length: 11 residues. DNA for the CDR3: TGTGCCAGCACTTCCCAAGAGACCCAGTACTTC. Translation gives CASTSQETQYF.

V and J are TRBV15 and TRBJ2-1; 7 bases match TRBD1. This CDR3 region has 15 residues. CDR1 and CDR2 from the germline V gene are LNHNV and YYDKDF (reference sequence). The ends lost 0 bases at V and 6 bases at J; junction bases unmatched: 5. The CDR3 reads CATSRERKGANEQFF. The CDR3 nucleotides are TGTGCCACCAGCAGAGAGAGAAAGGGGGCCAATGAGCAGTTCTTC.

The J gene is TRBJ1-6, the V gene TRBV5-1, with 7 nucleotides matching TRBD1. Germline CDR1 is SGHRS and CDR2 is YFSETQ. The junction had 1 base not matched to a gene; V was cut back by 2 bases and J by 11 bases. This CDR3 has 12 amino acids. Written as DNA, the CDR3 is TGCGCCAGCAGCTTACAGGGGCCACCCCTCCACTTT. This sequence encodes CASSLQGPPLHF.

DNA of the CDR3: TGTGCCAGCAACAACCAAGGGACAGGGGTAACCTACGAGCAGTACTTC. Translating gives CASNNQGTGVTYEQYF. The chain has TRBV7-2 and TRBJ2-7; the match to TRBD1 covers 10 bases. With V trimmed by 7 bases and J by 2 bases, 11 bases remained unmatched. Germline lookup yields CDR1 SGHTA and CDR2 FQGNSA. The CDR3 contains 16 residues.

In this sample, this clone turned up once. The rearrangement uses TRBV29-1 and TRBJ2-3; 11 nucleotides match TRBD1. Germline V gene data show CDR1 as SQVTM and CDR2 as ANQGSEA. J gave up 7 bases and V 3 bases, and 9 bases lay outside the gene matches. The CDR3 extends over 15 amino acids. CDR3 nucleotide sequence: TGCAGCGTTGAGCAGTCCGGGACAGGGGGAAATACGCAGTATTTT. This sequence encodes CSVEQSGTGGNTQYF.

This clone was seen once. The chain employs TRBV11-2 and TRBJ1-1, with 9 nucleotides matching TRBD1. Germline CDR1 and CDR2: SGHAT and FQNNGV. V gave up 3 bases and J gave up 3 bases; unmatched junction bases: 2. The CDR3 extends over 14 amino acids. The CDR3 region is CASSFNRGHTEAFF. In nucleotides, the CDR3 is TGTGCCAGCAGCTTCAACAGGGGGCACACTGAAGCTTTCTTT.

The rearrangement joins TRBV6-5 to TRBJ2-1; D possibly corresponds to TRBD1 (6 bases). The CDR3 is 16 amino acids. Germline CDR1 and CDR2: MNHEY and SVGAGI. Trimming stripped 3 bases from V and 1 base from J, with 13 bases between. Here the CDR3 DNA reads TGTGCCAGCAGTTATGAACAGGGTTTTTCCTACAATGAGCAGTTCTTC. It specifies CASSYEQGFSYNEQFF.

V gene TRBV10-2 combines with J gene TRBJ2-2, with 11 bases matching TRBD2. J was trimmed by 6 bases and V by 6 bases; bases with no gene match: 3. The CDR3 contains 14 residues. In germline, CDR1 is WSHSY, CDR2 SAAADI. CDR3 coding DNA: TGCGCCAGCAGACTAGCGGGAGCCGCCGGGGAGCTGTTTTTT. Protein sequence: CASRLAGAAGELFF.

The chain links TRBV2 to TRBJ2-7; no clear D gene. The V gene lost 8 bases and the J gene lost 0 bases, with 20 bases spanning the gap. Germline V gives CDR1 SNHLY, CDR2 FYNNEI. The CDR3 contains 16 residues. For the CDR3, the DNA is TGTGCCAGCCACAACCCCCGATCCCCCCTCTCCTACGAGCAGTACTTC. Translated, it gives CASHNPRSPLSYEQYF.

The V call is TRBV19, the J call TRBJ2-2; TRBD2 might be the D (5 bases). The CDR3 extends over 13 amino acids. The germline gives CDR1 LNHDA, CDR2 SQIVND (reference sequence). Trimming took off 2 bases at V and 7 bases at J, with 8 bases between the two ends. CDR3 sequence (DNA): TGTGCCAGTAGTATATCGACTAACGGGGAGCTGTTTTTT. This gives the protein CASSISTNGELFF. Full variable domain (remainder filled in from reference TRBV19 and TRBJ2-2): DGGITQSPKYLFRKEGQNVTLSCEQNLNHDAMYWYRQDPGQGLRLIYYSQIVNDFQKGDIAEGYSVSREKKESFPLTVTSAQKNPTAFYLCASSISTNGELFFGEGSRLTVL.

V usage is TRBV19 and J usage is TRBJ2-7, with TRBD2 matching over 16 bases. CDR1 LNHDA and CDR2 SQIVND come from the germline V gene (reference sequence). The J segment lost 5 bases and the V segment lost 4 bases, leaving 2 bases of the junction unmatched. This CDR3 has 15 residues. The CDR3 loop is CASSTGLAGGNEQYF. The CDR3 DNA follows: TGTGCCAGTAGTACGGGACTAGCGGGAGGGAACGAGCAGTACTTC.

The chain is built from TRBV28 and TRBJ2-1; 12 bases are a match to TRBD2. Germline assignment: CDR1 MDHEN and CDR2 SYDVKM. V lost 8 bases and J lost 8; bases outside the gene matches: 7. The CDR3 is 14 residues long. The CDR3 is CASQLAGGIDEQFF. The DNA of the CDR3 is TGTGCCAGCCAACTAGCGGGGGGTATAGATGAGCAGTTCTTC.

CDR3 region: CASRPRGGLPGLDEQFF. CDR3 nucleotide sequence: TGTGCCAGCAGACCTCGGGGGGGTCTTCCGGGTCTGGATGAGCAGTTCTTC. V usage is TRBV27 and J usage is TRBJ2-1, with 8 nucleotides matching TRBD2. Germline CDR1 and CDR2: MNHEY and SMNVEV (reference sequence). The length of the CDR3 is 17 residues. Germline trimming cut 6 bases from V and 8 bases from J; bases unmatched to any gene: 18.

With regard to this clone: Germline is not matched at one junction end, which may reflect a read error. The chain carries TRBV15 and TRBJ2-7, with 8 bases aligning to TRBD1. The CDR3 totals 12 residues. Germline CDR1 and CDR2: LNHNV and YYDKDF (reference sequence). The CDR3, as DNA: TGTGCCACCAGCAGAGATCTAGTGGACAGGGATTTC. Translating it yields CATSRDLVDRDF.

The chain has TRBV6-1 and TRBJ1-3, with D unresolved. Per the germline V gene, CDR1 is MNHNS and CDR2 is SASEGT. The V gene lost 10 bases and the J gene lost 0 bases, with 10 bases spanning the gap. This CDR3 is 13 amino acids long. The chain's CDR3 is CAIPTSSGNTIYF. CDR3 sequence (DNA): TGTGCCATTCCCACCAGCTCTGGAAACACCATATATTTT.

V usage is TRBV30 and J usage is TRBJ1-2; 9 nucleotides match TRBD1. The CDR3 extends over 16 amino acids. The J segment lost 2 bases and the V segment lost 3 bases, leaving 10 bases of the junction unmatched. Germline loops: CDR1 GTSNPN, CDR2 SVGIG (reference sequence). The CDR3 reads CAWRPPPTGGNYGYTF. CDR3 coding DNA: TGTGCCTGGAGACCCCCCCCGACAGGGGGGAACTATGGCTACACCTTC.

This chain connects TRBV7-8 to TRBJ1-2; the D gene is possibly TRBD1 (5 bases). Germline loops: CDR1 SGHVS, CDR2 FQNEAQ. Trimming removed 5 bases at V and 5 bases at J, with 18 bases between. This CDR3 comprises 15 residues. CDR3 in DNA: TGTGCCAGCAGCCCGCTAGGGACGGGAGATTATGGCTACACCTTC. Translation gives CASSPLGTGDYGYTF.

The chain couples TRBV6-6 to TRBJ2-1; TRBD1 aligns across 8 bases. Germline-derived CDR1 and CDR2 are MNHNY and SVGAGI (reference sequence). The length of the CDR3 is 16 residues. V dropped 2 bases and J dropped 7; count of bases not matched to a gene: 10. The CDR3 here is CASSYPEGQGLNEQFF. The CDR3 nucleotides read TGTGCCAGCAGTTACCCCGAAGGACAGGGTCTGAATGAGCAGTTCTTC.

This sequence joins TRBV10-3 and TRBJ2-7, with D possibly matching TRBD2 (5 bases). This CDR3 is 14 amino acids long. Germline CDR1 is ENHRY and CDR2 is SYGVKD. V shed 3 bases and J shed 3 bases, with 12 bases lying between them. DNA of the CDR3: TGTGCCATCAGTGACGACTATACCTACTACGAGCAGTACTTC. Protein sequence: CAISDDYTYYEQYF.

The chain couples TRBV27 to TRBJ2-5, with D unclear. CDR3 length: 15 amino acids. Germline V CDR1 and CDR2: MNHEY, SMNVEV (reference sequence). Deletions cut 0 bases from V and 0 bases from J, with 8 bases between. The CDR3 reads CASSLSWRYQETQYF. The CDR3 nucleotides read TGTGCCAGCAGTTTATCGTGGCGGTACCAAGAGACCCAGTACTTC.

As regards this clone: The sample holds other DNA sequences that translate to the same CDR3. V usage is TRBV5-1 and J usage is TRBJ1-2; D uncertain. Germline loops: CDR1 SGHRS, CDR2 YFSETQ. The CDR3 totals 14 residues. Trimming removed 0 bases from V and 2 bases from J, with 8 bases in between. This CDR3 is CASSLESPNYGYTF. The CDR3 DNA is TGCGCCAGCAGCTTGGAAAGCCCCAACTATGGCTACACCTTC. The full variable domain, rest sourced from reference TRBV5-1 and TRBJ1-2, is KAGVTQTPRYLIKTRGQQVTLSCSPISGHRSVSWYQQTPGQGLQFLFEYFSETQRNKGNFPGRFSGRQFSNSRSEMNVSTLELGDSALYLCASSLESPNYGYTFGSGTRLTVV.

This clone has a handful of counts. The CDR3 bases are TGTGCCAGTAGTATTCTACCGGGACTAGAAACGTTTCATGAGCAGTTCTTC. Its translation: CASSILPGLETFHEQFF. The chain uses TRBV19 and TRBJ2-1; TRBD2 agrees at 8 bases. CDR1 is LNHDA, CDR2 SQIVND, per germline (reference sequence). V dropped 3 bases and J dropped 8; count of bases not matched to a gene: 15. CDR3 length: 17 residues.

V and J are TRBV12-5 and TRBJ1-1; TRBD1 matches at 8 bases. The CDR3 totals 17 residues. With 0 bases clipped from V and 1 base from J, the junction kept 7 bases outside the gene matches. Germline lookup yields CDR1 LGHNT and CDR2 FRNRAP. CDR3: CASGLVPQGAGNTEAFF. The CDR3 DNA reads as TGTGCTAGTGGTTTGGTCCCCCAGGGGGCTGGGAACACTGAAGCTTTCTTT.

The chain joins TRBV4-2 to TRBJ2-7; 10 positions match TRBD1. The CDR3 loop spans 16 amino acids. Germline CDR1 LGHNA, CDR2 YNFKEQ. J lost 3 bases, V lost 0 bases, and 5 bases had no gene match. CDR3 bases: TGTGCCAGCAGCCAAGACCCGGGACAGGGGTACTACGAGCAGTACTTC. Amino acids: CASSQDPGQGYYEQYF.

The chain joins TRBV27 to TRBJ2-1; 10 bases map to TRBD2. With 4 bases clipped from V and 12 bases from J, the junction kept 12 bases outside the gene matches. The CDR3 covers 15 residues. CDR1 and CDR2 from the germline V gene are MNHEY and SMNVEV (reference sequence). CDR3 loop: CASSSTSGTPNWQFF. CDR3 coding DNA: TGTGCCAGCAGTTCAACTAGCGGGACCCCCAACTGGCAGTTCTTC.

The V gene is TRBV7-2, the J gene TRBJ2-7; 8 bases line up with TRBD2. CDR1 SGHTA and CDR2 FQGNSA come from the germline V gene. The CDR3 loop spans 15 amino acids. V was pared by 3 bases and J by 4 bases, with 8 bases of the junction left unmatched. The CDR3 reads CASSFSSGSKYEQYF. The DNA of the CDR3 is TGTGCCAGCAGCTTTTCCAGCGGGAGTAAATACGAGCAGTACTTC.